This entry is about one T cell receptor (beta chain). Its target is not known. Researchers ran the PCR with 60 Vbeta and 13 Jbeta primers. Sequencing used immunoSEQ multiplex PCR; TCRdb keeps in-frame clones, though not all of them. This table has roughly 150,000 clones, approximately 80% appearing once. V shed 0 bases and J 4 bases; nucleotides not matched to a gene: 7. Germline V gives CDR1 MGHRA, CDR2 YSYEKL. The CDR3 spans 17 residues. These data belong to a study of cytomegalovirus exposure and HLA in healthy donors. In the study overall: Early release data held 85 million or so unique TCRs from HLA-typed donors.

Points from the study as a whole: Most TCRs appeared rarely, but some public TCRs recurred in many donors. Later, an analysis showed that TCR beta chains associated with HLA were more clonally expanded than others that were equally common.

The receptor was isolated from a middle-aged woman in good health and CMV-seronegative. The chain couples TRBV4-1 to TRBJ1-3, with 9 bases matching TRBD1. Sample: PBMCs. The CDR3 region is CASSQELLGQGGNTIYF. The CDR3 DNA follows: TGCGCCAGCAGCCAAGAACTACTAGGACAGGGGGGAAACACCATATATTTT.